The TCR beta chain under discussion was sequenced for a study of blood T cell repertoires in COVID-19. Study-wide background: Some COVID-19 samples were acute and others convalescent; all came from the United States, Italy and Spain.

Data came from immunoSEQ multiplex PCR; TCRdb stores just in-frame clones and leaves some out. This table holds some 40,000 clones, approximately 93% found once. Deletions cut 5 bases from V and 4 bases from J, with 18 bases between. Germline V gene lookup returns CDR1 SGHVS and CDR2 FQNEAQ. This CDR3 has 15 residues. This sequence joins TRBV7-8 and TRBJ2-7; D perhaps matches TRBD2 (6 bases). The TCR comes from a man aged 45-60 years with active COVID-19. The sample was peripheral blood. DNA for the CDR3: TGTGCCAGCAGCGCCCATGGGGCGGGATGGTACGAGCAGTACTTC. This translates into CASSAHGAGWYEQYF.